This T cell receptor (beta chain) was recovered during a study of T cell responses to AZD1222 COVID-19 vaccine. Findings and limits, study-wide: Among AZD1222 vaccinees, only 5 to 7 were seropositive at baseline. Nearly half of the spike-specific TCRs reportedly recognize variant regions that carry no mutations. With two AZD1222 doses given, Spike-specific TCR breadth and depth both rose.

Second doses at about 4 or about 12 weeks were pooled. CDR3 length equals 12 residues. Trimming cost V 6 bases and J 6 bases, with 8 bases left between them. From germline, CDR1 is MGHRA and CDR2 YSYEKL. This clone was seen a few times. Its matching antigen is unknown. Sequenced by immunoSEQ multiplex PCR; TCRdb stores in-frame clones only, minus some. Of about 120,000 clones listed, around 86% are singletons. The chain recombines TRBV4-1 with TRBJ1-4; D is unresolved. The receptor was isolated from an adult who received the AZD1222 COVID-19 vaccine. This material consisted of peripheral blood, taken 28 days after the second AZD1222 dose. CDR3 sequence reads: CASRALDEKLFF. DNA of the CDR3: TGCGCCAGCAGGGCGTTGGATGAAAAACTGTTTTTT.